Detailed here is one T cell receptor (beta chain). Clones were read by immunoSEQ multiplex PCR, and TCRdb kept only the in-frame ones, dropping some. Of about 160,000 clones listed, approximately 77% are singletons. The record originates from a study of blood T cell repertoires in COVID-19. Across the study: PBMCs, B-cell-depleted T cells, or T cells provided the cDNA or gDNA that made up the material.

Trimming shortened V by 0 bases and J by 1 base, and 8 bases separated the two germline ends. CDR1 is SGHRS, CDR2 YFSETQ, per germline. The CDR3 has 15 amino acids. This TCR was sampled from a man aged 55 to 69 who had recovered from COVID-19. The specimen was PBMCs or T cells enriched from blood (not recorded which). V usage is TRBV5-1 and J usage is TRBJ1-3; unclear D gene. The CDR3 region is CASSLASSSGNTIYF. CDR3 coding DNA: TGCGCCAGCAGCTTGGCTTCTTCGTCTGGAAACACCATATATTTT.